This is a list of T cell receptor beta chains from one sample in a study of blood T cell repertoires in COVID-19. Profiled with immunoSEQ multiplex PCR; TCRdb holds only in-frame clones, not every one. The sample lists 200,000 to 250,000 clones; 84% were seen once. Sequencing input: peripheral blood. These receptors were taken from a woman in her fifties or sixties with acute or convalescent COVID-19. Both conserved end residues are part of each CDR3. Each record gives: clone size, V gene, J gene, D gene, CDR3 protein, CDR3 DNA. A D gene is named only where the DNA matches it firmly. Clone size appears in some rows only: once, few, many, or a class for an expanded clone.

>-|TRBV5-6|TRBJ2-1|TRBD1
CASSQGQGHYNEQFF
TGTGCCAGCAGCCAGGGACAGGGGCACTACAATGAGCAGTTCTTC
>-|TRBV5-6|TRBJ1-4|TRBD1
CASRVGTGFEKLFF
TGTGCCAGCAGGGTTGGGACAGGGTTCGAAAAACTGTTTTTT
>-|TRBV18|TRBJ1-2|-
CASSPESGQLYGYTF
TGTGCCAGCTCACCAGAATCAGGACAGCTGTATGGCTACACCTTC
>-|TRBV2|TRBJ2-3|TRBD2
CASSKERAGGPVAQYF
TGTGCCAGCAGTAAAGAGCGGGCGGGGGGGCCTGTTGCGCAGTATTTT
>few|TRBV2|TRBJ1-2|-
CASSERSGGYTF
TGTGCCAGCAGCGAAAGGTCGGGTGGCTACACCTTC
>-|TRBV29-1|TRBJ2-2|-
CSVGHRGWTGELFF
TGCAGCGTTGGACACCGTGGGTGGACCGGGGAGCTGTTTTTT
>-|TRBV27|TRBJ1-2|-
CASGVGYGYTF
TGTGCCAGCGGAGTTGGCTATGGCTACACCTTC
>-|TRBV30|TRBJ2-7|-
CAWSVRQALYF
TGTGCCTGGAGTGTACGGCAGGCCTTGTACTTC
>few|TRBV3-1/TRBV3-2|TRBJ2-5|-
CASSRDAGETQYF
TGTGCCAGCAGCCGGGACGCGGGGGAGACCCAGTACTTC
>-|TRBV7-8|TRBJ2-7|TRBD2
CASSPGTSYEQYF
TGTGCCAGCAGCCCGGGGACTAGCTACGAGCAGTACTTC
>-|TRBV5-1|TRBJ2-3|TRBD2
CASSLEAGAGDTQYF
TGCGCCAGCAGCTTGGAAGCGGGGGCCGGAGATACGCAGTATTTT
>-|TRBV4-2|TRBJ1-3|-
CASSQEVLGGAGNTIYF
TGTGCCAGCAGCCAAGAAGTCCTAGGGGGGGCTGGAAACACCATATATTTT
>-|TRBV7-9|TRBJ2-5|-
CASSFSLSGGQETQYF
TGTGCCAGCAGCTTTAGTCTCTCCGGGGGACAAGAGACCCAGTACTTC
>few|TRBV19|TRBJ1-2|-
CASSIPGVYGYTF
TGTGCCAGTAGTATCCCCGGGGTCTATGGCTACACCTTC
>-|TRBV28|TRBJ1-2|TRBD1
CASRLGTGSLTNYGYTF
TGTGCCAGCAGGCTCGGGACAGGGAGCCTGACTAACTATGGCTACACCTTC
>once|TRBV19|TRBJ2-2|-
CASQRGLDAGELFF
TGTGCCAGCCAACGGGGTCTGGACGCCGGGGAGCTGTTTTTT
>-|TRBV4-1|TRBJ2-7|TRBD1
CASSPNRVDRGRVYEQYF
TGCGCCAGCAGCCCCAACCGGGTGGACAGGGGGCGCGTCTACGAGCAGTACTTC
>-|TRBV6-6|TRBJ1-1|-
CASSSQRGKEAFF
TGTGCCAGCAGTTCCCAACGGGGGAAGGAAGCTTTCTTT
>-|TRBV20-1|TRBJ2-5|TRBD2
CSASGGGAYQETQYF
TGCAGTGCTAGTGGCGGGGGGGCATACCAAGAGACCCAGTACTTC
>-|TRBV2|TRBJ1-5|-
CASSTDRGQPQHF
TGTGCCAGCTCAACCGACAGAGGTCAGCCCCAGCATTTT
>few|TRBV30|TRBJ1-3|-
CAWRTNGGNTIYF
TGTGCCTGGAGGACAAACGGCGGAAACACCATATATTTT
>-|TRBV27|TRBJ2-3|TRBD2
CASRRTSGPSTDTQYF
TGTGCCAGCAGGCGGACTAGCGGGCCTAGCACAGATACGCAGTATTTT
>-|TRBV19|TRBJ1-1|-
CASHGGGVTEAFF
TGTGCCAGTCATGGGGGAGGGGTAACTGAAGCTTTCTTT
>-|TRBV4-1|TRBJ1-6|-
CASSNRNSPLHF
TGCGCCAGCAGTAACAGGAATTCACCCCTCCACTTT
>once|TRBV19|TRBJ1-2|-
CASMRGSNYGYTF
TGTGCCAGTATGAGAGGGTCGAACTATGGCTACACCTTC
>-|TRBV7-9|TRBJ2-5|TRBD2
CASSPGAGGYQETQYF
TGTGCCAGCAGCCCCGGAGCGGGGGGGTACCAAGAGACCCAGTACTTC
>-|TRBV30|TRBJ1-1|-
CAWINRGNTEAFF
TGTGCCTGGATCAACCGGGGGAACACTGAAGCTTTCTTT
>-|TRBV6-5|TRBJ1-5|-
CASSTGSVVNQPQHF
TGTGCCAGCAGTACAGGGTCGGTTGTAAATCAGCCCCAGCATTTT
>-|TRBV6-6|TRBJ2-3|TRBD2
CASSPLSRLAGAIFNTQYF
TGTGCCAGCAGTCCCTTGTCAAGACTAGCGGGGGCAATCTTTAATACGCAGTATTTT
>-|TRBV9|TRBJ2-5|TRBD2
CASSVGTGGRETQYF
TGTGCCAGCAGCGTAGGCACGGGGGGGCGAGAGACCCAGTACTTC
>-|TRBV12-3/TRBV12-4|TRBJ1-4|TRBD1
CASTLTGVGKLFF
TGTGCCAGCACCCTGACAGGGGTTGGGAAACTGTTTTTT
>-|TRBV5-4|TRBJ2-3|TRBD1
CASQGVRDTQYF
TGTGCCAGCCAGGGGGTTAGAGATACGCAGTATTTT
>once|TRBV27|TRBJ2-7|-
CASSSLQGIYEQYF
TGTGCCAGCAGTTCTCTACAGGGAATTTACGAGCAGTACTTC
>-|TRBV7-9|TRBJ2-7|-
CASSFAKSYEQYF
TGTGCCAGCAGCTTCGCGAAGTCCTACGAGCAGTACTTC
>-|TRBV5-1|TRBJ1-1|-
CASSSTVTGEAFF
TGCGCCAGCAGCTCCACAGTAACCGGTGAAGCTTTCTTT
>-|TRBV5-6|TRBJ1-4|-
CASSLERASWATNEKLFF
TGTGCCAGCAGCTTGGAGCGGGCCTCCTGGGCAACTAATGAAAAACTGTTTTTT
>-|TRBV6-6|TRBJ1-6|TRBD1
CASTSPRTGGNSPLHF
TGTGCCAGCACCTCGCCACGGACAGGCGGCAATTCACCCCTCCACTTT
>-|TRBV4-2|TRBJ1-5|-
CASSQVGDTRNQPQHF
TGTGCCAGCAGCCAAGTGGGGGACACACGGAATCAGCCCCAGCATTTT
>once|TRBV7-9|TRBJ1-5|-
CASSLGRDLAPQHF
TGTGCCAGCAGCTTAGGTCGGGATTTGGCGCCCCAGCATTTT
>-|TRBV5-1|TRBJ1-2|-
CASSLYQGSYGYTF
TGCGCCAGCAGCTTGTATCAGGGATCCTATGGCTACACCTTC
>-|TRBV5-1|TRBJ2-1|-
CASSLLARGGANEQFF
TGCGCCAGCAGCTTGCTGGCGCGGGGTGGGGCCAATGAGCAGTTCTTC
>-|TRBV5-6|TRBJ1-6|TRBD1
CASSLPGQGNSPLHF
TGTGCCAGCAGCTTGCCCGGACAGGGGAATTCACCCCTCCACTTT
>once|TRBV6-5|TRBJ1-4|TRBD1
CASSYRRTGDREKLFF
TGTGCCAGCAGTTATCGTAGGACAGGGGATAGGGAAAAACTGTTTTTT
>-|TRBV29-1|TRBJ1-2|TRBD1
CSVESLGTGNVGYTF
TGCAGCGTTGAATCTCTCGGGACAGGGAATGTGGGCTACACCTTC
>-|TRBV19|TRBJ1-2|TRBD1
CASSTRGVRGYTF
TGTGCCAGTAGTACCAGGGGGGTACGTGGCTACACCTTC